These 27 T cell receptor beta chains were all obtained from the same sample, sequenced in a study of vaccination and CD4 T cells after COVID-19. The antigens for these receptors are not known. This sample's treatment: roughly 11-day PBMC culture with coronavirus spike peptide pools or control peptides (ViraFEST assay). Cultured CD4+ T cell DNA was sequenced using the Oncomine TCR Beta short-read assay. TCRdb reanalysed the PCR reads using MiXCR and keeps one entry per CDR3 protein. The profile shows some 9,500 distinct CDR3 sequences, around 53% of them singletons. Sample: CD4+ T cells from blood, cultured in vitro. The source is a human donor who had recovered from COVID-19.

This clonotype has only a few counts. The J gene is TRBJ1-2, the V gene TRBV7-2; D is possibly TRBD1 (6 bases). The CDR3 has 15 residues. V was clipped by 2 bases and J by 2 bases, with 12 bases between them. Looked up from germline, CDR1 is SGHTA and CDR2 is FQGNSA. CDR3 nucleotides: TGTGCCAGCAGCTTAAACCAGGGGCCCAACTATGGCTACACCTTC. It yields the protein CASSLNQGPNYGYTF.

CDR3 sequence: CASKGVYNQPQHF. CDR3 sequence (DNA): TGTGCCAGTAAAGGGGTCTACAATCAGCCCCAGCATTTT. The chain joins TRBV19 to TRBJ1-5, with TRBD1 as a possible D gene (5 bases). This CDR3 is built from 13 residues. Germline-derived CDR1 and CDR2 are LNHDA and SQIVND (reference sequence). Trimming took off 7 bases at V and 3 bases at J, with 10 bases between the two ends.

In this sample, this clonotype turned up a few times. The chain carries TRBV20-1 and TRBJ1-2; tentatively, D is TRBD1 (5 bases). The CDR3 is made up of 14 amino acids. Germline lookup yields CDR1 DFQATT and CDR2 SNEGSKA (reference sequence). V shed 0 bases and J shed 7 bases, with 15 bases lying between them. The CDR3 protein is CSARDMRQGGGYTF. The CDR3 coding sequence is TGCAGTGCTAGAGATATGAGGCAGGGCGGTGGCTACACCTTC.

This clonotype came up a few times. The chain has TRBV19 and TRBJ1-5, with a tentative D call TRBD1 (5 bases). Germline V gives CDR1 LNHDA, CDR2 SQIVND (reference sequence). The CDR3 is 14 amino acids. Between the trimmed V and J ends, which lost 8 bases and 0 bases, there was a span of 11 bases. CDR3 residues: CASSTTVSNQPQHF. The DNA for the CDR3 is TGTGCCAGTTCCACGACAGTTAGCAATCAGCCCCAGCATTTT.

The rearrangement links TRBV28 to TRBJ1-5; D gene ambiguous. V lost 6 bases to trimming and J lost 7 bases, with 13 bases between them. Germline CDR1 is MDHEN and CDR2 is SYDVKM. The CDR3 is 13 residues long. CDR3 DNA sequence: TGTGCCAGCAGCCAAACGCCGTGGCAGCCCCAGCATTTT. Protein product: CASSQTPWQPQHF.

This rearrangement joins TRBV30 to TRBJ1-5, with D tentatively TRBD1 (5 bases). The V end was cut by 1 base, the J end by 9 bases, with 13 bases between. There are 13 residues in the CDR3. Looked up from germline, CDR1 is GTSNPN and CDR2 is SVGIG (reference sequence). The CDR3 DNA sequence: TGTGCCTGGAGTGCCGACAGAGGATTGCCCCAGCATTTT. Its protein is CAWSADRGLPQHF.

The chain recombines TRBV20-1 with TRBJ2-7, with 10 bases aligning to TRBD2. Germline V lookup: CDR1 DFQATT, CDR2 SNEGSKA (reference sequence). The CDR3 loop spans 14 amino acids. Germline trimming cut 6 bases from V and 2 bases from J; bases unmatched to any gene: 7. Here the CDR3 DNA reads TGCAGTGCCCGACCGGGGACTAGCGCCTACGAGCAGTACTTC. It encodes CSARPGTSAYEQYF.

In DNA, the CDR3 is TGTGCCAGCAGCTTGTTCGGATCCCGGGCAGGCGCTGGAAACACCATATATTTT. It yields the protein CASSLFGSRAGAGNTIYF. The chain recombines TRBV5-6 with TRBJ1-3; no reliable D call. The CDR3 runs to 18 residues. Trimming took 1 base from V and 2 from J, leaving 19 bases between them. Per the germline V gene, CDR1 is SGHDT and CDR2 is YYEEEE.

This clonotype was detected only once. The rearrangement uses TRBV6-1 and TRBJ1-1; D unclear. Germline CDR1 reads MNHNS; CDR2 reads SASEGT. V lost 8 bases, J lost 7 bases, and 14 bases lay in between. This CDR3 is built from 12 residues. CDR3 loop: CASSWDRREAFF. Here the CDR3 DNA reads TGTGCCAGCTCTTGGGATAGGCGTGAAGCTTTCTTT.

This clonotype was counted between two and nine times. This chain joins TRBV7-6 and TRBJ2-7; D gene unclear. Trimming pared 4 bases from V and 1 base from J, leaving 8 bases between. The CDR3 spans 13 residues. Germline V gives CDR1 SGHVS, CDR2 FNYEAQ. The CDR3 reads CASSSLESYEQYF. CDR3 DNA: TGTGCCAGCAGCTCCCTAGAGTCCTACGAGCAGTACTTC.

The V gene is TRBV14, the J gene TRBJ1-1; D unresolved. The CDR3 loop spans 11 amino acids. Trimming cost V 1 base and J 11 bases, with 8 bases left between them. Germline-derived CDR1 and CDR2 are SGHDN and FVKESK. The CDR3 bases are TGTGCCAGCAGCCAAGGCAGCGGTGCTTTCTTT. It yields the protein CASSQGSGAFF.

This rearrangement joins TRBV6-5 to TRBJ1-6; 7 nucleotides align to TRBD1. There are 16 residues in the CDR3. Germline values: CDR1 MNHEY, CDR2 SVGAGI. V was clipped by 1 base and J by 9 bases; unmatched bases: 9. The CDR3 loop reads CASSYWIEGAGSPLHF. CDR3 coding DNA: TGTGCCAGCAGTTACTGGATTGAGGGGGCCGGTTCACCCCTCCACTTT.

The CDR3 DNA reads as TGTGCCAGCAGTAAGGGACAGGCCCAGCCCCAGCATTTT. Translated: CASSKGQAQPQHF. The rearrangement uses TRBV12-3 or TRBV12-4 and TRBJ1-5; 8 nucleotides match TRBD1. Trimming at V came to 5 bases and at J to 7 bases, leaving 4 bases not matched to a gene. The CDR3 consists of 13 residues.

The rearrangement links TRBV7-2 to TRBJ2-1, with 11 bases lining up with TRBD2. V lost 3 bases and J lost 8; bases outside the gene matches: 6. Germline V lookup: CDR1 SGHTA, CDR2 FQGNSA. This CDR3 spans 15 amino acids. The CDR3 spells CASSFTSGSGYEQFF. The CDR3 DNA reads TGTGCCAGCAGCTTTACTAGCGGGAGTGGCTATGAGCAGTTCTTC.

The chain recombines TRBV7-3 with TRBJ1-2; TRBD1 might be the D (5 bases). CDR1 is SGHTA, CDR2 FQGTGA, per germline. V was pared by 5 bases and J by 0 bases, with 16 bases between. This CDR3 is built from 16 residues. CDR3 DNA: TGTGCCAGCAGCCACCCGCACAGGAAACCTAACTATGGCTACACCTTC. Encoded protein: CASSHPHRKPNYGYTF.

This clonotype was seen a handful of times. The CDR3 DNA sequence: TGTGCCAGCCGATCCCGGACAGGGGTCAACTACGAGCAGTACTTC. Protein: CASRSRTGVNYEQYF. V usage is TRBV6-1 and J usage is TRBJ2-7; 9 bases line up with TRBD1. CDR1 is MNHNS, CDR2 SASEGT, per germline. The CDR3 covers 15 residues. Germline trimming cut 8 bases from V and 3 bases from J; bases unmatched to any gene: 11.

The chain combines TRBV5-8 with TRBJ2-2, with D uncertain. Germline loops: CDR1 SGHTS, CDR2 YDEGEE. Trimming took off 1 base at V and 0 bases at J, with 7 bases between the two ends. This CDR3 is 15 amino acids long. CDR3 DNA sequence: TGTGCCAGCAGCTTGCTCGGCGCGAACACCGGGGAGCTGTTTTTT. Encoded protein: CASSLLGANTGELFF. Full variable domain (missing parts from reference TRBV5-8 and TRBJ2-2): EAGVTQSPTHLIKTRGQQATLRCSPISGHTSVYWYQQALGLGLQFLLWYDEGEERNRGNFPPRFSGRQFPNYSSELNVNALELEDSALYLCASSLLGANTGELFFGEGSRLTVL.

The rearrangement links TRBV7-9 to TRBJ1-1; weak D call: TRBD1 (6 bases). Germline V gene lookup returns CDR1 SEHNR and CDR2 FQNEAQ (reference sequence). Trimming stripped 4 bases from V and 7 bases from J, with 13 bases between. The length of the CDR3 is 13 residues. CDR3 DNA sequence: TGTGCCAGCAGCTCCACAGGGTCTGGTGAAGCTTTCTTT. Translation gives CASSSTGSGEAFF.

The sample holds a few counts of this clonotype. V usage is TRBV6-5 and J usage is TRBJ1-5, with D unclear. This CDR3 spans 17 amino acids. The germline V gene has CDR1 MNHEY and CDR2 SVGAGI. Trimming left V 2 bases short and J 6 bases short, with 20 bases between. The CDR3 region is CASSYPASGEYVQPQHF. In DNA, the CDR3 is TGTGCCAGCAGTTACCCAGCTTCGGGAGAATATGTTCAGCCCCAGCATTTT.

This chain connects TRBV30 to TRBJ1-1; D possibly corresponds to TRBD1 (6 bases). V shed 0 bases and J shed 2 bases, with 19 bases lying between them. The CDR3 runs to 17 residues. CDR1 is GTSNPN and CDR2 is SVGIG in the germline V gene (reference sequence). The CDR3 DNA is TGTGCCTGGAGTGTACGAAGAGGGGGGTATACCAACACTGAAGCTTTCTTT. It yields the protein CAWSVRRGGYTNTEAFF.

This clonotype turned up a few times. CDR3 region: CASSSEGTGELFF. CDR3 sequence (DNA): TGTGCCAGCTCATCGGAGGGCACCGGGGAGCTGTTTTTT. The V call is TRBV18, the J call TRBJ2-2; D is possibly TRBD2 (6 bases). Germline V gene data show CDR1 as KGHSH and CDR2 as LQKENI. The CDR3 totals 13 residues. V lost 5 bases and J 4 bases, leaving 8 bases between the germline ends.

This sequence joins TRBV7-2 and TRBJ1-2, with a weak D call TRBD1 (5 bases). Per germline, CDR1 SGHTA and CDR2 FQGNSA. The V gene lost 2 bases and the J gene lost 4 bases, with 23 bases spanning the gap. The CDR3 runs 18 residues. The CDR3 DNA follows: TGTGCCAGCAGCTTAAAAGTGCAGGGAGTGGACTATGGCTATGGCTACACCTTC. It specifies CASSLKVQGVDYGYGYTF.

The chain combines TRBV11-3 with TRBJ2-3; 8 bases map to TRBD2. This CDR3 region has 14 residues. V was pared by 5 bases and J by 8 bases, with 9 bases of the junction left unmatched. The germline CDR1 and CDR2 sequences are SGHNT and YENEEA. The CDR3 sequence: CASSRTSGGGTQYF. The CDR3 DNA follows: TGTGCCAGCAGCCGTACTAGCGGTGGAGGTACGCAGTATTTT. The full variable domain, rest sourced from reference TRBV11-3 and TRBJ2-3, is EAGVVQSPRYKIIEKKQPVAFWCNPISGHNTLYWYLQNLGQGPELLIRYENEEAVDDSQLPKDRFSAERLKGVDSTLKIQPAELGDSAVYLCASSRTSGGGTQYFGPGTRLTVL.

J is TRBJ2-7 and V is TRBV2, with TRBD1 identical over 9 bases. CDR1 and CDR2 from the germline V gene are SNHLY and FYNNEI. V lost 8 bases, J lost 1 base, and 6 bases stayed unmatched. This CDR3 is built from 14 residues. As DNA, the CDR3 is TGTGCCAGCGGGCCGGGACAGGGTTCCTACGAGCAGTACTTC. The encoded protein is CASGPGQGSYEQYF. Drawing the rest from reference TRBV2 and TRBJ2-7, the complete variable domain is EPEVTQTPSHQVTQMGQEVILRCVPISNHLYFYWYRQILGQKVEFLVSFYNNEISEKSEIFDDQFSVERPDGSNFTLKIRSTKLEDSAMYFCASGPGQGSYEQYFGPGTRLTVT.

This clonotype was seen a few times. The chain uses TRBV7-9 and TRBJ2-4, with 8 bases aligning to TRBD1. This CDR3 region has 14 residues. J gave up 5 bases and V 3 bases, and 3 bases lay outside the gene matches. CDR1 and CDR2 (germline): SEHNR, FQNEAQ (reference sequence). This CDR3 reads CASSFRGLENIQYF. The CDR3 DNA reads TGTGCCAGCAGCTTCAGGGGGCTAGAAAACATTCAGTACTTC. Based on the CDR3 plus reference TRBV7-9 and TRBJ2-4, the full variable domain is DTGVSQNPRHKITKRGQNVTFRCDPISEHNRLYWYRQTLGQGPEFLTYFQNEAQLEKSRLLSDRFSAERPKGSFSTLEIQRTEQGDSAMYLCASSFRGLENIQYFGAGTRLSVL.

As regards this clonotype: Being one base from a much bigger clone, this may be a read error. The chain couples TRBV23-1 to TRBJ1-1, with D uncertain. TRBV23-1 falls under the ORF class, with uncertain function. The length of the CDR3 is 9 residues. CDR3 DNA: TGCGCCAGCGCCCCTGAAGCTTACTTT. This gives the protein CASAPEAYF.

The gene calls are TRBV23-1 and TRBJ1-1; D is perhaps TRBD1 (5 bases). TRBV23-1 is filed as an ORF, its function uncertain. Trimming took off 0 bases at V and 4 bases at J, with 9 bases between the two ends. The length of the CDR3 is 14 residues. This CDR3 reads CASSQSRRATEAFF. CDR3 sequence (DNA): TGCGCCAGCAGTCAATCTCGCAGGGCCACTGAAGCTTTCTTT.